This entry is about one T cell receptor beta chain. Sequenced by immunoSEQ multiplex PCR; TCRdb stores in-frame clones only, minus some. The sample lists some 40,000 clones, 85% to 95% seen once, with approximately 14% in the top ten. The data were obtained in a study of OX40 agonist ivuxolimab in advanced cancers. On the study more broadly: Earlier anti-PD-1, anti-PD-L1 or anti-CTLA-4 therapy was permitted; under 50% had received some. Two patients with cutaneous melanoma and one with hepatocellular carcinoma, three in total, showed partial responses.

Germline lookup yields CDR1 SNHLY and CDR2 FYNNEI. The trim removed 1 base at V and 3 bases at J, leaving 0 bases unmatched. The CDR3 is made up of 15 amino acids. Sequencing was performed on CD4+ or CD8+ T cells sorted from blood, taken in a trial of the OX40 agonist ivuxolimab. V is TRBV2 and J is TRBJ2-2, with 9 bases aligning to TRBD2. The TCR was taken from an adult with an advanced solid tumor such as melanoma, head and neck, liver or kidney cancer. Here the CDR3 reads CASSEEREDTGELFF. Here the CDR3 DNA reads TGTGCCAGCAGTGAAGAGCGGGAGGACACCGGGGAGCTGTTTTTT.